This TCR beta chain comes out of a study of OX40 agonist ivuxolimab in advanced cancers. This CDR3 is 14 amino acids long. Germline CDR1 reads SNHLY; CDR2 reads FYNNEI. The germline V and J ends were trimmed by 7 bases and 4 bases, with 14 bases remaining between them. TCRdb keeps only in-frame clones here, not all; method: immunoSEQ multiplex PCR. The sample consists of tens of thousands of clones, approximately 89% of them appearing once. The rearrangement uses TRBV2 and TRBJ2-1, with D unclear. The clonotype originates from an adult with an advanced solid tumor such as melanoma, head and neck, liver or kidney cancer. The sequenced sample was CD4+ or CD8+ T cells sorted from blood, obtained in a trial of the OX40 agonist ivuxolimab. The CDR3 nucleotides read TGTGCCAGCACCCCGGAAGAGCTTTACAATGAGCAGTTCTTC. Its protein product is CASTPEELYNEQFF. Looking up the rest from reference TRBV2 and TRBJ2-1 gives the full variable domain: EPEVTQTPSHQVTQMGQEVILRCVPISNHLYFYWYRQILGQKVEFLVSFYNNEISEKSEIFDDQFSVERPDGSNFTLKIRSTKLEDSAMYFCASTPEELYNEQFFGPGTRLTVL.